These 17 T cell receptor beta chains were all obtained from the same sample, sequenced in a study of T cell changes during pregnancy in multiple sclerosis. Sequenced by immunoSEQ multiplex PCR; TCRdb stores in-frame clones only, minus some. This table has approximately 130,000 clones, 96% appearing once. The sample was peripheral blood, taken after pregnancy. All receptors derive from a female donor with multiple sclerosis, enrolled in a pregnancy study.

This chain connects TRBV18 to TRBJ1-2, with 9 nucleotides matching TRBD1. The CDR3 extends over 12 amino acids. V shed 9 bases and J 8 bases; nucleotides not matched to a gene: 7. From germline, CDR1 is KGHSH and CDR2 LQKENI. The CDR3 is CASGGQGRGYTF. The CDR3, as DNA: TGTGCCAGTGGGGGACAGGGACGCGGCTACACCTTC.

V is TRBV27 and J is TRBJ2-7, with 14 bases that match TRBD2. J lost 0 bases, V lost 8 bases, and 9 bases had no gene match. The germline V gene encodes CDR1 MNHEY and CDR2 SMNVEV (reference sequence). The CDR3 is 17 amino acids. This CDR3 is CASLGLAGASVSYEQYF. The DNA of the CDR3 is TGTGCCAGCCTGGGACTAGCGGGAGCCTCAGTCTCCTACGAGCAGTACTTC.

The chain joins TRBV28 to TRBJ1-4; D ambiguous. Trimming left V 6 bases short and J 3 bases short, with 8 bases between. This CDR3 has 13 residues. Looked up from germline, CDR1 is MDHEN and CDR2 is SYDVKM. In DNA form, the CDR3 reads TGTGCCAGCAGGTCAGGCTCTAATGAAAAACTGTTTTTT. It codes for CASRSGSNEKLFF.

The J gene is TRBJ2-7, the V gene TRBV7-9; TRBD1 matches at 7 bases. Germline trimming cut 5 bases from V and 2 bases from J; bases unmatched to any gene: 3. Germline assignment: CDR1 SEHNR and CDR2 FQNEAQ (reference sequence). This CDR3 is 13 amino acids long. The CDR3 loop is CASSPTGTYEQYF. DNA for the CDR3: TGTGCCAGCAGCCCGACAGGGACCTACGAGCAGTACTTC.

This clone was seen only once. The chain has TRBV6-5 and TRBJ1-1; TRBD1 might be the D (5 bases). Between the trimmed V and J ends, which lost 7 bases and 2 bases, there was a span of 11 bases. Germline CDR1 MNHEY, CDR2 SVGAGI. The CDR3 runs 13 residues. The CDR3 DNA reads as TGTGCCAGCACGCCAAGGGGAAACACTGAAGCTTTCTTT. It encodes CASTPRGNTEAFF.

The chain is built from TRBV7-2 and TRBJ2-7; TRBD2 matches 7 bases. The CDR3 loop spans 17 amino acids. Trimming at V came to 3 bases and at J to 0 bases, leaving 11 bases not matched to a gene. Germline loops: CDR1 SGHTA, CDR2 FQGNSA. The CDR3: CASSFKLGGLFSYEQYF. The CDR3 nucleotides are TGTGCCAGCAGCTTTAAATTGGGAGGGCTTTTCTCCTACGAGCAGTACTTC.

The chain has TRBV5-1 and TRBJ1-3, with 8 bases identical to TRBD1. V shed 1 base and J 4 bases; nucleotides not matched to a gene: 7. The germline CDR1 and CDR2 sequences are SGHRS and YFSETQ. CDR3 length equals 16 residues. The CDR3 region is CASSLTGGISGNTIYF. CDR3 coding DNA: TGCGCCAGCAGCTTGACAGGGGGGATTTCGGGAAACACCATATATTTT.

V gene TRBV2 combines with J gene TRBJ2-7; 7 bases line up with TRBD2. V gave up 0 bases and J gave up 3 bases; unmatched junction bases: 8. Per the germline V gene, CDR1 is SNHLY and CDR2 is FYNNEI. The length of the CDR3 is 16 residues. The CDR3 coding sequence is TGTGCCAGCAGTGAAGCCAGGACTAGTTTTGGCTACGAGCAGTACTTC. The encoded protein is CASSEARTSFGYEQYF.

This rearrangement joins TRBV10-2 to TRBJ2-4; maybe TRBD2 (7 bases). The ends were cut back, 1 base at V and 8 bases at J, with 15 bases in the middle. The CDR3 spans 15 residues. CDR1 is WSHSY, CDR2 SAAADI, per germline. CDR3 region: CASSELGGAGDIQYF. In nucleotides, the CDR3 is TGCGCCAGCAGTGAGTTGGGGGGGGCGGGGGACATTCAGTACTTC.

This rearrangement joins TRBV28 to TRBJ2-2; possibly TRBD2 for D (5 bases). Trimming took off 3 bases at V and 1 base at J, with 9 bases between the two ends. Germline V gene sequence: CDR1 MDHEN, CDR2 SYDVKM. CDR3 length equals 15 residues. As DNA, the CDR3 is TGTGCCAGCAGTTTTAGAGGGAAGAACACCGGGGAGCTGTTTTTT. This encodes CASSFRGKNTGELFF.

The J gene is TRBJ1-5, the V gene TRBV28; 7 positions agree with TRBD1. CDR3 length: 18 residues. The V gene's germline CDR1 is MDHEN and CDR2 SYDVKM. Germline trimming cut 8 bases from V and 4 bases from J; bases unmatched to any gene: 20. The CDR3 reads CASAPRRGLPTENQPQHF. CDR3 coding DNA: TGTGCCAGCGCACCTCGAAGGGGGCTGCCGACAGAGAATCAGCCCCAGCATTTT.

V usage is TRBV10-3 and J usage is TRBJ1-5; 10 bases align to TRBD1. Trimming took 5 bases from V and 6 from J; bases not matched to a gene: 7. The germline gives CDR1 ENHRY, CDR2 SYGVKD. The CDR3 totals 15 residues. The CDR3, as DNA: TGTGCCATCAGTACCGGACAGGGGGGCGGTCAGCCCCAGCATTTT. Its protein product is CAISTGQGGGQPQHF.

V and J are TRBV29-1 and TRBJ2-7, with TRBD1 matching 7 bases. The CDR3 runs 12 residues. The junction had 4 bases not matched to a gene; V was cut back by 6 bases and J by 2 bases. The germline V gene encodes CDR1 SQVTM and CDR2 ANQGSEA. CDR3 sequence: CSVTGTAYEQYF. The CDR3, as DNA: TGCAGCGTAACCGGGACAGCCTACGAGCAGTACTTC.

V is TRBV10-3 and J is TRBJ2-1; 10 bases are shared with TRBD1. Germline values: CDR1 ENHRY, CDR2 SYGVKD. The trim removed 8 bases at V and 3 bases at J, leaving 4 bases unmatched. The CDR3 is 14 residues long. The CDR3 sequence: CAIARTGGYNEQFF. CDR3 nucleotide sequence: TGTGCCATCGCCAGGACAGGGGGCTACAATGAGCAGTTCTTC.

The chain couples TRBV5-4 to TRBJ2-7; possibly TRBD2 for D (5 bases). The germline V and J ends were trimmed by 1 base and 4 bases, with 9 bases remaining between them. Germline loops: CDR1 SGHNT, CDR2 YYREEE (reference sequence). This CDR3 has 13 residues. The CDR3 nucleotides are TGTGCCAGCAGCTTGCTAGCTGATTACGAGCAGTACTTC. This codes for CASSLLADYEQYF. The whole variable domain, remainder taken from reference TRBV5-4 and TRBJ2-7, is ETGVTQSPTHLIKTRGQQVTLRCSSQSGHNTVSWYQQALGQGPQFIFQYYREEENGRGNFPPRFSGLQFPNYSSELNVNALELDDSALYLCASSLLADYEQYFGPGTRLTVT.

This clone was recorded once. Here the CDR3 DNA reads TGCAGCGTCATTGGACAGGGGGGAGCTTTCTTT. Translation: CSVIGQGGAFF. V gene TRBV29-1 combines with J gene TRBJ1-1; 10 positions match TRBD1. V shed 6 bases, J shed 10 bases, and the junction held 5 bases outside the gene matches. This CDR3 is 11 amino acids long. The V gene's germline CDR1 is SQVTM and CDR2 ANQGSEA.

This clone was detected only once. The rearrangement joins TRBV5-1 to TRBJ1-2; 8 positions match TRBD1. CDR3 length: 13 residues. The V segment lost 4 bases and the J segment 8 bases; nucleotides outside the gene matches: 7. Germline values: CDR1 SGHRS, CDR2 YFSETQ. As DNA, the CDR3 is TGCGCCAGCAGCACCGGACAGGGAGGAGGCTACACCTTC. As protein: CASSTGQGGGYTF.